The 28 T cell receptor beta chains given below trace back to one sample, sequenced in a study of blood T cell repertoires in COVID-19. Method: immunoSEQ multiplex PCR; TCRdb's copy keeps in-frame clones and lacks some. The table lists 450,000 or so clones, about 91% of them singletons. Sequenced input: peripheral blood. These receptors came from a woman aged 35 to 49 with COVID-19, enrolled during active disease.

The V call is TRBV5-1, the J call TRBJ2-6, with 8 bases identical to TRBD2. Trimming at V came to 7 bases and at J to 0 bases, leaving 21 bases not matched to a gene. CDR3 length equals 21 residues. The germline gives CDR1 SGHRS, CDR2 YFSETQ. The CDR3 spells CASGGYTSGISSISGANVLTF. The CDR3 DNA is TGCGCCAGCGGGGGTTATACTAGCGGCATATCTAGTATCTCTGGGGCCAACGTCCTGACTTTC.

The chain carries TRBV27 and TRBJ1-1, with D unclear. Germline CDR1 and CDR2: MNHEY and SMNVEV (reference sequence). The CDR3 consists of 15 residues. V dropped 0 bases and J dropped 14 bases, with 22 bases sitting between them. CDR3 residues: CASSLSIVSANPDFF. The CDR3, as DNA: TGTGCCAGCAGTTTATCGATTGTGAGCGCGAATCCCGACTTCTTT.

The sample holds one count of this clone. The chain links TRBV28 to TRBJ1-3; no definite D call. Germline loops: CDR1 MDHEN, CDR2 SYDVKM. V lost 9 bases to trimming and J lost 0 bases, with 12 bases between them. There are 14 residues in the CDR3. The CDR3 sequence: CASHEQSSGNTIYF. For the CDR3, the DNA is TGTGCCAGTCACGAACAGAGCTCTGGAAACACCATATATTTT.

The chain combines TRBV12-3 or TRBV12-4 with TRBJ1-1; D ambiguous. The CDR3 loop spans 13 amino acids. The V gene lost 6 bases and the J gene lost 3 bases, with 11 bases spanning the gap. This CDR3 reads CASSPRLDTEAFF. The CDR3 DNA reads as TGTGCCAGCAGCCCGCGACTTGACACTGAAGCTTTCTTT.

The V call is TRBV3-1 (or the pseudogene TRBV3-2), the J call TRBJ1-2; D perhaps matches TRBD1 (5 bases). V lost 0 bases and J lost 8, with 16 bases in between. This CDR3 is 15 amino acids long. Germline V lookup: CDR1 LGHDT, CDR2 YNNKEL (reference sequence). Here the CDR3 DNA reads TGTGCCAGCAGCCAAGATCGACAGCAGCTATGGGGCTACACCTTC. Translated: CASSQDRQQLWGYTF.

The CDR3 spells CASSFDLGPGNTIYF. The CDR3 nucleotides read TGTGCCAGCAGCTTCGATTTGGGCCCGGGAAACACCATATATTTT. The rearrangement uses TRBV5-6 and TRBJ1-3; D not certain. V was shortened by 2 bases and J by 4 bases, with 13 bases between the two germline ends. This CDR3 is 15 amino acids long. Germline CDR1 SGHDT, CDR2 YYEEEE.

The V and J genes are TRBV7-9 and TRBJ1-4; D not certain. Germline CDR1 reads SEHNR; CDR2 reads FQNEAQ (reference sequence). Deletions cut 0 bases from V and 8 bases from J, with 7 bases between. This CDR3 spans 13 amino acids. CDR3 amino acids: CASSLAPREKLFF. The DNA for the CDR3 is TGTGCCAGCAGCTTAGCCCCGAGGGAAAAACTGTTTTTT.

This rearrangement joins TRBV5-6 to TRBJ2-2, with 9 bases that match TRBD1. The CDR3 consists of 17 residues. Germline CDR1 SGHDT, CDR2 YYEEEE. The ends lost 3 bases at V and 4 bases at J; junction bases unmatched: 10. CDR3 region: CASSSNRGLGGTGELFF. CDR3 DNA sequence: TGTGCCAGCAGCTCGAACAGGGGGCTAGGAGGCACCGGGGAGCTGTTTTTT.

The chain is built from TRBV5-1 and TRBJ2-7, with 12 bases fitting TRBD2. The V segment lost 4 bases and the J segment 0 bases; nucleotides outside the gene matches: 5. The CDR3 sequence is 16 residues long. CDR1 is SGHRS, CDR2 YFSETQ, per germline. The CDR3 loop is CASSPGTSGPSYEQYF. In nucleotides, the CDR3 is TGCGCCAGCAGCCCGGGGACTAGCGGGCCCTCCTACGAGCAGTACTTC.

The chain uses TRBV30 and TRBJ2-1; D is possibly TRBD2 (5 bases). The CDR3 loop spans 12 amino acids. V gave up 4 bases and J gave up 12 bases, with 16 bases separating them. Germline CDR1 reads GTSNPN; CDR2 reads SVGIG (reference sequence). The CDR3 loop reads CAWTVTPAVQFF. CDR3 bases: TGTGCCTGGACCGTTACCCCAGCGGTGCAGTTCTTC.

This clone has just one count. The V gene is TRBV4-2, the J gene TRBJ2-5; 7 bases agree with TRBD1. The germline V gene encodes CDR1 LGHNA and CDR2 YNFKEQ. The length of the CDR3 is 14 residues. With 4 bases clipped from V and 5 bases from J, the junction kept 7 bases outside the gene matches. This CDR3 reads CASSPRQGPETQYF. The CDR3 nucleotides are TGTGCCAGCAGCCCAAGACAGGGCCCGGAGACCCAGTACTTC.

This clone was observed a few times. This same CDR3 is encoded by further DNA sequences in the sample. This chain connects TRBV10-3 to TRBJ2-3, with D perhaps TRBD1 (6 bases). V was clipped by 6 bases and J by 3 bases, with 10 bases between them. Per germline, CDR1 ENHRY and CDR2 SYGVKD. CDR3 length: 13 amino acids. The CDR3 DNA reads TGTGCCATCAGCCAACAGGGAACAGATACGCAGTATTTT. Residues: CAISQQGTDTQYF.

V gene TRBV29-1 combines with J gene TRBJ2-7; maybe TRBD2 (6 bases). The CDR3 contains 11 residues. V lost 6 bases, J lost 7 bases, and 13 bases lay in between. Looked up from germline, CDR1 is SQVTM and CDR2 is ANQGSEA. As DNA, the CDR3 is TGCAGCGTCTCATTGGCGGGGGAGCAGTACTTC. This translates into CSVSLAGEQYF.

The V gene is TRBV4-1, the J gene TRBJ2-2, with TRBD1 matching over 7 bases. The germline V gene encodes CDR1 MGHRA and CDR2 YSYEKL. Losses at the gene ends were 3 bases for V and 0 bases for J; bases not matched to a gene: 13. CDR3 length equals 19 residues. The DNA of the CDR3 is TGCGCCAGCAGCCAGTTCCCGGGACAGACAACCGCGAACACCGGGGAGCTGTTTTTT. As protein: CASSQFPGQTTANTGELFF.

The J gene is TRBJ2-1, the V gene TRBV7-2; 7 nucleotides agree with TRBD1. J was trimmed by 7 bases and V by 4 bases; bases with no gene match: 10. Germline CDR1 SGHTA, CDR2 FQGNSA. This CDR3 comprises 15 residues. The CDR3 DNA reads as TGTGCCAGCAGCTCCCGGACTCAGGGGGTTAATGAGCAGTTCTTC. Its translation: CASSSRTQGVNEQFF.

This CDR3 is CASSQWDSARQTQYF. CDR3 sequence (DNA): TGTGCCAGCAGCCAATGGGACTCTGCCAGGCAGACCCAGTACTTC. The chain employs TRBV3-1 (or the pseudogene TRBV3-2) and TRBJ2-5; maybe TRBD2 (6 bases). V dropped 2 bases and J dropped 6 bases, with 16 bases sitting between them. This CDR3 contains 15 residues. From germline, CDR1 is LGHDT and CDR2 YNNKEL (reference sequence).

In DNA form, the CDR3 reads TGTGCCAGCAGTTCCCCAGGGGGAAACACTGAAGCTTTCTTT. This encodes CASSSPGGNTEAFF. The J gene is TRBJ1-1, the V gene TRBV28; 7 bases align to TRBD1. The CDR3 runs to 14 residues. V trimming: 4 bases; J trimming: 2 bases; junction bases outside the gene matches: 4. Germline CDR1 is MDHEN and CDR2 is SYDVKM.

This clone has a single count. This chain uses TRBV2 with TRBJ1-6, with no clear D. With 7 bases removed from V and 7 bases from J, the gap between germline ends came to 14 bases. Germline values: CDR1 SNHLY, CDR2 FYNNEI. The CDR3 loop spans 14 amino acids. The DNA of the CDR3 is TGTGCCAGCACCCTCGGGGTCCAGAATTCACCCCTCCACTTT. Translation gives CASTLGVQNSPLHF. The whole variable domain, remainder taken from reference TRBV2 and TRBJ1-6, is EPEVTQTPSHQVTQMGQEVILRCVPISNHLYFYWYRQILGQKVEFLVSFYNNEISEKSEIFDDQFSVERPDGSNFTLKIRSTKLEDSAMYFCASTLGVQNSPLHFGNGTRLTVT.

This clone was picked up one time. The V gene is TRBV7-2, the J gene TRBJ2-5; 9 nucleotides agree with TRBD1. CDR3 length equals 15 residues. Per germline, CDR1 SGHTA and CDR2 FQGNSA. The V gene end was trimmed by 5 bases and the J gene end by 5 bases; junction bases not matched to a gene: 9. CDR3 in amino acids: CASSVHRGRGETQYF. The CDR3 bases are TGTGCCAGCAGCGTCCACAGGGGGCGCGGGGAGACCCAGTACTTC.

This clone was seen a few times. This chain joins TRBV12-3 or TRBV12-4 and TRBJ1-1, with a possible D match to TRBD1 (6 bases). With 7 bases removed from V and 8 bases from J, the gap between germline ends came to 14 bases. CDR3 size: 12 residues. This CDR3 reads CASKLLTGEAFF. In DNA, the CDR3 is TGTGCCAGCAAACTTCTGACAGGAGAAGCTTTCTTT.

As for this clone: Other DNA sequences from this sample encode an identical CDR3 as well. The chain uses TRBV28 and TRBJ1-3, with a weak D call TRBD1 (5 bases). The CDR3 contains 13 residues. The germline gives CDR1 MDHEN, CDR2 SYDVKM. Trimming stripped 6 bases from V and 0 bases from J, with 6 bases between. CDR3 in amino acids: CASRQGSGNTIYF. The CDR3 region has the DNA TGTGCCAGCAGGCAGGGCTCTGGAAACACCATATATTTT.

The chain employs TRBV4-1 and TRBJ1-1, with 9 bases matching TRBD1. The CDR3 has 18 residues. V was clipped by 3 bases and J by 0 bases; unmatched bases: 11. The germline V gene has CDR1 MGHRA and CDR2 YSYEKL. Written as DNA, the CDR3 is TGCGCCAGCAGCCACCCCCGGGACAGGGAAACGATGAACACTGAAGCTTTCTTT. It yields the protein CASSHPRDRETMNTEAFF.

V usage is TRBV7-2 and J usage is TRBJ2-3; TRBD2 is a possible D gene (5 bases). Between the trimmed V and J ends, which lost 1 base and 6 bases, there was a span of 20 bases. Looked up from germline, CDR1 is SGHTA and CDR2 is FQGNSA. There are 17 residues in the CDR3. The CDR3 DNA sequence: TGTGCCAGCAGCTTAGTGGCCCTAGCACCCACAGCCGATACGCAGTATTTT. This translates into CASSLVALAPTADTQYF.

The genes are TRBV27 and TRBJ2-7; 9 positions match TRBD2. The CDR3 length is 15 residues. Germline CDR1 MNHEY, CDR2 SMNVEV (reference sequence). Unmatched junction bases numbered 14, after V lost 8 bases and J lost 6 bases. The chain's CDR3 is CASYSRTSAGGEQYF. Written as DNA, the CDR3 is TGTGCCAGCTACTCACGGACTAGCGCGGGGGGCGAGCAGTACTTC.

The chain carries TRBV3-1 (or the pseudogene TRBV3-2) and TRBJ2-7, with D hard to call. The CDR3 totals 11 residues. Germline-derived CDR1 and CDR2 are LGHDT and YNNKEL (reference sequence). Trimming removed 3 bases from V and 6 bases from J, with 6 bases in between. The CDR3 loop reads CASSQSSEQYF. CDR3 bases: TGTGCCAGCAGCCAGTCATCCGAGCAGTACTTC.

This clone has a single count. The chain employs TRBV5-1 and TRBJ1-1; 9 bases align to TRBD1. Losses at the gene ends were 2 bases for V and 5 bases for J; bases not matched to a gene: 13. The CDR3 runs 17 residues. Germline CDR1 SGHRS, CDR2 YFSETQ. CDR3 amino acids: CASSFGTGWTWGTEAFF. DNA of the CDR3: TGCGCCAGCAGCTTCGGGACAGGGTGGACTTGGGGAACTGAAGCTTTCTTT.

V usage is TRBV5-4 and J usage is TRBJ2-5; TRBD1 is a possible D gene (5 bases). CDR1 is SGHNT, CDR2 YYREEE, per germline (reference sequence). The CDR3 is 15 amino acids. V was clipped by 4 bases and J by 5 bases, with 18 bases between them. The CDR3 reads CASSPLGQVGETQYF. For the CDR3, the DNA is TGTGCCAGCAGCCCCTTGGGGCAGGTGGGCGAGACCCAGTACTTC. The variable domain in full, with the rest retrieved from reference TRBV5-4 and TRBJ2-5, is ETGVTQSPTHLIKTRGQQVTLRCSSQSGHNTVSWYQQALGQGPQFIFQYYREEENGRGNFPPRFSGLQFPNYSSELNVNALELDDSALYLCASSPLGQVGETQYFGPGTRLLVL.

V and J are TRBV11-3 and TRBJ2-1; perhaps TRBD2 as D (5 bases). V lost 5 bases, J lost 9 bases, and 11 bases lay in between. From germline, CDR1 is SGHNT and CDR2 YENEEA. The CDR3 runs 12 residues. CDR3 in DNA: TGTGCCAGCAGCAAGGCTCGGGGTGAGCAGTTCTTC. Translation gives CASSKARGEQFF. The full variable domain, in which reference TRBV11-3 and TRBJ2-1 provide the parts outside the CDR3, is EAGVVQSPRYKIIEKKQPVAFWCNPISGHNTLYWYLQNLGQGPELLIRYENEEAVDDSQLPKDRFSAERLKGVDSTLKIQPAELGDSAVYLCASSKARGEQFFGPGTRLTVL.